The 31 T cell receptor beta chains reported below all come from one sample, sequenced in a study of a mutant IDH1 vaccine in newly diagnosed glioma. Regarding time point: baseline, week 1 (first vaccination visit). The treatment denotes: pre-vaccination baseline after standard-of-care therapy. Only in-frame clones appear in the TCRdb table, and some are missing; sequencing was by immunoSEQ multiplex PCR. The data show over 75,000 clones, with just under 80% seen just once and 6% to 8% held by the top ten. Sequencing was performed on PBMCs, taken from a glioma patient treated with radiotherapy, temozolomide or both. The receptors come from a man aged 40-49 years with glioma.

The chain recombines TRBV5-1 with TRBJ2-1, with D maybe TRBD1 (5 bases). This CDR3 has 15 amino acids. Trimming removed 4 bases at V and 5 bases at J, with 16 bases between. Germline CDR1 is SGHRS and CDR2 is YFSETQ. CDR3 nucleotides: TGCGCCAGCAGCCAAAGCACGACAGACCACAATGAGCAGTTCTTC. This codes for CASSQSTTDHNEQFF.

The CDR3 reads CASSFLADTNTGELFF. CDR3 sequence (DNA): TGTGCCAGCAGCTTCCTAGCGGACACGAACACCGGGGAGCTGTTTTTT. The chain links TRBV9 to TRBJ2-2; TRBD2 matches at 7 bases. CDR1 and CDR2 (germline): SGDLS, YYNGEE. The CDR3 totals 16 residues. V lost 4 bases to trimming and J lost 0 bases; unmatched junction nucleotides: 6.

In nucleotides, the CDR3 is TGCGCCAGCAGCCTCACACTACCGGGCGGTGTCACTGAAGCTTTCTTT. Protein product: CASSLTLPGGVTEAFF. V gene TRBV4-3 combines with J gene TRBJ1-1; D gene ambiguous. The germline V and J ends were trimmed by 4 bases and 4 bases, with 19 bases remaining between them. CDR3 length: 16 residues. Looked up from germline, CDR1 is LGHNA and CDR2 is YSLEER.

The J gene is TRBJ1-3, the V gene TRBV4-2; TRBD1 agrees at 9 bases. The V gene's germline CDR1 is LGHNA and CDR2 YNFKEQ. Trimming at V came to 6 bases and at J to 1 base, leaving 13 bases not matched to a gene. This CDR3 spans 18 amino acids. The CDR3 DNA sequence: TGTGCCAGCAGTCACCACAGGGGGCGAGGTCCGTCTGGAAACACCATATATTTT. Its protein is CASSHHRGRGPSGNTIYF.

This clone was seen only once. This sequence joins TRBV12-5 and TRBJ1-5; D gene ambiguous. Germline assignment: CDR1 LGHNT and CDR2 FRNRAP. CDR3 length equals 17 residues. The V end lost 8 bases, the J end lost 0 bases, and 20 bases lay between the germline ends. DNA for the CDR3: TGTGCTAGTACCAAGGATGGGGATGTTTATAGCAATCAGCCCCAGCATTTT. Protein product: CASTKDGDVYSNQPQHF.

V gene TRBV6-1 combines with J gene TRBJ2-1, with D perhaps TRBD1 (5 bases). CDR3 length: 15 residues. The V end was cut by 7 bases, the J end by 4 bases, with 17 bases between. Per the germline V gene, CDR1 is MNHNS and CDR2 is SASEGT. CDR3 sequence (DNA): TGTGCCAGCACGGAATTGTTGACAGAATACAATGAGCAGTTCTTC. Translating it yields CASTELLTEYNEQFF.

The chain links TRBV5-6 to TRBJ2-5, with D possibly matching TRBD1 (5 bases). From germline, CDR1 is SGHDT and CDR2 YYEEEE. The CDR3 is 13 residues long. V lost 4 bases to trimming and J lost 6 bases, with 13 bases between them. CDR3: CASSPVGVKTQYF. The DNA of the CDR3 is TGTGCCAGCAGCCCGGTAGGGGTGAAGACCCAGTACTTC.

This clone was counted only a few times. The chain recombines TRBV10-3 with TRBJ2-2; 7 bases match TRBD2. The CDR3 extends over 14 amino acids. CDR1 is ENHRY and CDR2 is SYGVKD in the germline V gene. V shed 11 bases, J shed 2 bases, and the junction held 8 bases outside the gene matches. CDR3: CASQERGNTGELFF. As DNA, the CDR3 is TGTGCCTCCCAGGAGCGGGGAAACACCGGGGAGCTGTTTTTT.

The chain employs TRBV6-4 and TRBJ1-6; tentatively, D is TRBD1 (5 bases). Trimming left V 3 bases short and J 5 bases short, with 5 bases between. This CDR3 spans 13 amino acids. CDR1 MRHNA and CDR2 SNTAGT come from the germline V gene. The CDR3 DNA sequence: TGTGCCAGCAGTGAAGGGGATAATTCACCCCTCCACTTT. It translates to CASSEGDNSPLHF.

V is TRBV6-5 and J is TRBJ2-7, with a possible D match to TRBD1 (5 bases). The CDR3 is 12 residues long. Germline V gene sequence: CDR1 MNHEY, CDR2 SVGAGI. V dropped 6 bases and J dropped 0 bases, with 6 bases sitting between them. The CDR3, as DNA: TGTGCCAGCAGCAGGGTCTCCTACGAGCAGTACTTC. Protein sequence: CASSRVSYEQYF.

V usage is TRBV4-1 and J usage is TRBJ1-2; maybe TRBD1 (5 bases). The CDR3 has 14 amino acids. The V gene lost 4 bases and the J gene lost 7 bases, with 16 bases spanning the gap. Germline V gene lookup returns CDR1 MGHRA and CDR2 YSYEKL. For the CDR3, the DNA is TGCGCCAGCAGCCTTCCTCATGCCGGGGCTGGCTACACCTTC. It translates to CASSLPHAGAGYTF.

Only a few counts were recorded for this clone. This chain connects TRBV19 to TRBJ2-1, with unresolved D. V dropped 5 bases and J dropped 5 bases, with 10 bases sitting between them. This CDR3 region has 13 residues. The germline CDR1 and CDR2 sequences are LNHDA and SQIVND (reference sequence). Here the CDR3 DNA reads TGTGCCAGTAGTCCTGGGTCCAACAATGAGCAGTTCTTC. Translation gives CASSPGSNNEQFF. Full variable domain (remainder filled in from reference TRBV19 and TRBJ2-1): DGGITQSPKYLFRKEGQNVTLSCEQNLNHDAMYWYRQDPGQGLRLIYYSQIVNDFQKGDIAEGYSVSREKKESFPLTVTSAQKNPTAFYLCASSPGSNNEQFFGPGTRLTVL.

V usage is TRBV14 and J usage is TRBJ2-7; tentative D call: TRBD1 (5 bases). The CDR3 totals 12 residues. Germline values: CDR1 SGHDN, CDR2 FVKESK. V lost 6 bases, J lost 2 bases, and 8 bases lay in between. The CDR3 loop is CASSARAYEQYF. The CDR3, as DNA: TGTGCCAGCAGTGCCAGGGCCTACGAGCAGTACTTC.

The chain joins TRBV11-3 to TRBJ2-2, with a weak D call TRBD2 (5 bases). CDR3 length: 16 amino acids. V was pared by 5 bases and J by 8 bases, with 21 bases between. Germline assignment: CDR1 SGHNT and CDR2 YENEEA. CDR3 nucleotides: TGTGCCAGCAGCGTACCCCCTAGCCCCCCCAGGGGGGAGCTGTTTTTT. It codes for CASSVPPSPPRGELFF.

The chain has TRBV18 and TRBJ1-3; possibly TRBD1 for D (6 bases). CDR3 length: 15 residues. Deletions cut 5 bases from V and 2 bases from J, with 13 bases between. Germline-derived CDR1 and CDR2 are KGHSH and LQKENI. The CDR3 nucleotides read TGTGCCAGCTCAGCCTCCGGGACAACTGGAAACACCATATATTTT. Protein: CASSASGTTGNTIYF. Full variable domain (outside the CDR3, taken from reference TRBV18 and TRBJ1-3): NAGVMQNPRHLVRRRGQEARLRCSPMKGHSHVYWYRQLPEEGLKFMVYLQKENIIDESGMPKERFSAEFPKEGPSILRIQQVVRGDSAAYFCASSASGTTGNTIYFGEGSWLTVV.

This chain links TRBV10-2 with TRBJ2-7; D may be TRBD2 (5 bases). CDR1 WSHSY and CDR2 SAAADI come from the germline V gene. Trimming took off 5 bases at V and 5 bases at J, with 10 bases between the two ends. The CDR3 spans 12 residues. CDR3 region: CASSLVGNEQYF. In DNA form, the CDR3 reads TGCGCCAGCAGTCTGGTCGGGAACGAGCAGTACTTC.

This chain connects TRBV13 to TRBJ1-1; D not resolved. The germline V and J ends were trimmed by 0 bases and 2 bases, with 7 bases remaining between them. The CDR3 loop spans 14 amino acids. Germline V gene data show CDR1 as PRHDT and CDR2 as FYEKMQ (reference sequence). As DNA, the CDR3 is TGTGCCAGCAGCTTAGGTCTCGGTAACACTGAAGCTTTCTTT. The encoded protein is CASSLGLGNTEAFF.

V and J are TRBV25-1 and TRBJ1-1, with D maybe TRBD1 (5 bases). This CDR3 has 16 amino acids. V was pared by 6 bases and J by 2 bases, with 19 bases between. Germline CDR1 is MGHDK and CDR2 is SYGVNS. The CDR3 here is CASRDQVGGDNTEAFF. The CDR3 nucleotides are TGTGCCAGCAGAGATCAGGTGGGGGGGGACAACACTGAAGCTTTCTTT.

This clone appeared many times. The chain joins TRBV21-1 to TRBJ2-7. TRBV21-1 is a documented pseudogene. CDR3 length equals 10 residues. This CDR3 is CASNPYEQYF. CDR3 DNA sequence: TGTGCCAGCAACCCCTACGAGCAGTACTTC.

CDR3 amino acids: CASSRDREGSPLHF. CDR3 sequence (DNA): TGTGCCAGCAGCCGGGACAGGGAGGGATCACCCCTCCACTTT. The rearrangement joins TRBV5-6 to TRBJ1-6; 9 nucleotides match TRBD1. Trimming removed 4 bases from V and 10 bases from J; junction bases left unmatched: 6. There are 14 residues in the CDR3. CDR1 is SGHDT, CDR2 YYEEEE, per germline.

The gene calls are TRBV18 and TRBJ2-3, with D possibly called TRBD1 or TRBD2 (5 bases each). Germline CDR1 and CDR2: KGHSH and LQKENI. The CDR3 loop spans 14 amino acids. Trimming pared 2 bases from V and 3 bases from J, leaving 9 bases between. CDR3 sequence (DNA): TGTGCCAGCTCACCAACGGGACGGACAGATACGCAGTATTTT. Its translation is CASSPTGRTDTQYF.

In this sample, this clone turned up many times. The chain employs TRBV7-9 and TRBJ2-7, with TRBD2 matching 7 bases. Per germline, CDR1 SEHNR and CDR2 FQNEAQ (reference sequence). The CDR3 consists of 14 residues. The V segment lost 5 bases and the J segment 4 bases; nucleotides outside the gene matches: 8. The CDR3 loop is CASSPRDGGYEQYF. The CDR3 nucleotides are TGTGCCAGCAGCCCCAGGGACGGGGGGTACGAGCAGTACTTC.

The rearrangement links TRBV4-2 to TRBJ1-2, with 12 bases matching TRBD1. J was trimmed by 5 bases and V by 1 base; bases with no gene match: 14. There are 19 residues in the CDR3. Germline V gives CDR1 LGHNA, CDR2 YNFKEQ. The CDR3 coding sequence is TGTGCCAGCAGCCAAGCGGGTGGGGACAGGGGGCGCTTGGGGTATGGCTACACCTTC. It is translated as CASSQAGGDRGRLGYGYTF.

The V gene is TRBV5-1, the J gene TRBJ2-5, with D perhaps matching TRBD2 (6 bases). V shed 0 bases and J shed 2 bases, with 17 bases lying between them. CDR3 size: 17 residues. Germline CDR1 reads SGHRS; CDR2 reads YFSETQ. In DNA form, the CDR3 reads TGCGCCAGCAGCTTGGCGTCACCTTTAGCGGTTCAAGAGACCCAGTACTTC. Translation gives CASSLASPLAVQETQYF.

This chain uses TRBV10-2 with TRBJ2-7; D not certain. Germline assignment: CDR1 WSHSY and CDR2 SAAADI. CDR3 length: 14 amino acids. V dropped 10 bases and J dropped 2 bases, with 18 bases sitting between them. The CDR3 coding sequence is TGCGCCATTTCACCAGGAATCCAAACCTACGAGCAGTACTTC. The encoded protein is CAISPGIQTYEQYF.

The chain uses TRBV9 and TRBJ2-7; TRBD1 matches at 9 bases. Per the germline V gene, CDR1 is SGDLS and CDR2 is YYNGEE. CDR3 size: 15 residues. Losses at the gene ends were 3 bases for V and 5 bases for J; bases not matched to a gene: 9. CDR3 region: CASSAQTGGRDEQYF. The DNA for the CDR3 is TGTGCCAGCAGCGCTCAGACAGGGGGAAGGGACGAGCAGTACTTC.

The genes are TRBV9 and TRBJ2-1; D possibly corresponds to TRBD2 (6 bases). The CDR3 covers 14 residues. The V gene lost 0 bases and the J gene lost 8 bases, with 12 bases spanning the gap. Per the germline V gene, CDR1 is SGDLS and CDR2 is YYNGEE. CDR3 amino acids: CASSVGDSGHEQFF. The CDR3 region has the DNA TGTGCCAGCAGCGTAGGTGATAGCGGCCATGAGCAGTTCTTC.

This clone was observed a handful of times. The chain couples TRBV10-3 to TRBJ2-7; 9 nucleotides line up with TRBD1. Trimming removed 7 bases from V and 1 base from J; junction bases left unmatched: 8. This CDR3 spans 15 amino acids. Per the germline V gene, CDR1 is ENHRY and CDR2 is SYGVKD. Here the CDR3 reads CAITRQGDGSYEQYF. As DNA, the CDR3 is TGTGCCATCACCCGACAGGGGGACGGTTCCTACGAGCAGTACTTC.

This sequence joins TRBV27 and TRBJ1-2; D is unresolved. Germline V CDR1 and CDR2: MNHEY, SMNVEV (reference sequence). Trimming stripped 0 bases from V and 1 base from J, with 6 bases between. This CDR3 is built from 14 residues. CDR3 residues: CASSLSWGNYGYTF. The CDR3 DNA is TGTGCCAGCAGTTTATCGTGGGGTAACTATGGCTACACCTTC.

The CDR3 protein is CAWTPGQSYNSPLHF. CDR3 DNA sequence: TGTGCCTGGACCCCCGGACAGAGTTATAATTCACCCCTCCACTTT. The genes are TRBV30 and TRBJ1-6; D is possibly TRBD1 (6 bases). Trimming left V 4 bases short and J 4 bases short, with 14 bases between. This CDR3 is 15 amino acids long. Germline values: CDR1 GTSNPN, CDR2 SVGIG (reference sequence).

This sequence joins TRBV7-2 and TRBJ2-7, with D perhaps matching TRBD2 (6 bases). The CDR3 totals 12 residues. CDR1 is SGHTA, CDR2 FQGNSA, per germline. With 5 bases removed from V and 4 bases from J, the gap between germline ends came to 9 bases. The CDR3 region is CASSRDLYEQYF. As DNA, the CDR3 is TGTGCCAGCAGCAGGGACTTGTACGAGCAGTACTTC.